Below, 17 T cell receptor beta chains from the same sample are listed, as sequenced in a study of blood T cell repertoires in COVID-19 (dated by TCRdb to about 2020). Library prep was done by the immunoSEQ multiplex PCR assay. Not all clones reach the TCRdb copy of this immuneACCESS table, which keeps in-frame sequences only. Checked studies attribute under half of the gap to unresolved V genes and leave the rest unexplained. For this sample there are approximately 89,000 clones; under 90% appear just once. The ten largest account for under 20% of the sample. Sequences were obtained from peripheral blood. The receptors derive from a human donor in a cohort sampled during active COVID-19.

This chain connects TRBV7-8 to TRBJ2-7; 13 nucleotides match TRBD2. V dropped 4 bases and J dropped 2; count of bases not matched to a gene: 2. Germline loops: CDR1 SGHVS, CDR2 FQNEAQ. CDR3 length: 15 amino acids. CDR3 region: CASSWGTSGAYEQYF. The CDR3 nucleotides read TGTGCCAGCAGCTGGGGGACTAGCGGGGCCTACGAGCAGTACTTC. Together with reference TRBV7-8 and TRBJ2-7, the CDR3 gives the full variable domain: GAGVSQSPRYKVAKRGQDVALRCDPISGHVSLFWYQQALGQGPEFLTYFQNEAQLDKSGLPSDRFFAERPEGSVSTLKIQRTQQEDSAVYLCASSWGTSGAYEQYFGPGTRLTVT.

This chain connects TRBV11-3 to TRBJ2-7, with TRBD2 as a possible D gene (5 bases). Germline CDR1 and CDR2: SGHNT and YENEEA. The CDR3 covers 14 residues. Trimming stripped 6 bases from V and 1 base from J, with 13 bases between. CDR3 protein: CASSPGSGSYEQYF. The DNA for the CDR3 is TGTGCCAGCAGTCCCGGATCGGGGTCCTACGAGCAGTACTTC.

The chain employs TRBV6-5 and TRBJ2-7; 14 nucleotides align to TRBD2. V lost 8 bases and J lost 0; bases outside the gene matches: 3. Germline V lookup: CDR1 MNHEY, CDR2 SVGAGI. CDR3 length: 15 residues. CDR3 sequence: CASGTSGSYSYEQYF. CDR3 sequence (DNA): TGTGCCAGCGGGACTAGCGGGAGTTACTCCTACGAGCAGTACTTC.

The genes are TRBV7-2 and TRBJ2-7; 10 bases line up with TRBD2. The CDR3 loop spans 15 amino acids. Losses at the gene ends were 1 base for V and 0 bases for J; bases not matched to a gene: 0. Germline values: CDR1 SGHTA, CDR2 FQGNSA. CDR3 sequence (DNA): TGTGCCAGCAGCTTAGTAGCGGGAGGCTCCTACGAGCAGTACTTC. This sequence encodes CASSLVAGGSYEQYF.

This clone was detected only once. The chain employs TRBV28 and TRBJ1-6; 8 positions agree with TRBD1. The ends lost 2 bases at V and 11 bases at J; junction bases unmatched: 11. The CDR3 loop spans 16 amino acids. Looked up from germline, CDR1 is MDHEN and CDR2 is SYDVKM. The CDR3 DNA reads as TGTGCCAGCAGTTTAAGACAGGGGCGCTCCAGGACACCCCTCCACTTT. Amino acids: CASSLRQGRSRTPLHF.

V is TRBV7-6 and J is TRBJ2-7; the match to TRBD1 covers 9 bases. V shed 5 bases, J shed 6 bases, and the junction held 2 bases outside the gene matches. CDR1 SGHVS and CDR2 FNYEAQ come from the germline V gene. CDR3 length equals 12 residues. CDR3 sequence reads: CASSQGQGEQYF. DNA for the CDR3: TGTGCCAGCAGCCAGGGACAGGGCGAGCAGTACTTC.

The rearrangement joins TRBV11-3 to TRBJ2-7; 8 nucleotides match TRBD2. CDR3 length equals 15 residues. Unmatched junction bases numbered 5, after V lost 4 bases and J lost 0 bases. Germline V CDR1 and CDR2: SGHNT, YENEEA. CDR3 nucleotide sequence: TGTGCCAGCAGCTCCGCAGCGGGAGACTCCTACGAGCAGTACTTC. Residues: CASSSAAGDSYEQYF.

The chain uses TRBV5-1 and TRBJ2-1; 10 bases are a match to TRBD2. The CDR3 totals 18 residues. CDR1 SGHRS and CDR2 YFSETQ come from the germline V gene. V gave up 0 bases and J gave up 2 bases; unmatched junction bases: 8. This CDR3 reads CASSLGARAGGPYNEQFF. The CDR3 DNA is TGCGCCAGCAGCTTGGGGGCTAGAGCGGGAGGGCCCTACAATGAGCAGTTCTTC.

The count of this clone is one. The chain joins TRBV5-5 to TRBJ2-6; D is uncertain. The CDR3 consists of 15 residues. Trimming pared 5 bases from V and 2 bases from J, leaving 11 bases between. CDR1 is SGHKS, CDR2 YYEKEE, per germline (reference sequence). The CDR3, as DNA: TGTGCCAGCAGTCCCCCCCAGGCTGGGGCCAACGTCCTGACTTTC. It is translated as CASSPPQAGANVLTF.

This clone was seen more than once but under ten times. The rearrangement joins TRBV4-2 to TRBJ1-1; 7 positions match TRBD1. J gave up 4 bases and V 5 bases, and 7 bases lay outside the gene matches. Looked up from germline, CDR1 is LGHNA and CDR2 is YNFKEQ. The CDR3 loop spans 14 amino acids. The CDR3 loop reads CASSSDRVGTEAFF. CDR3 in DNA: TGTGCCAGCAGCTCAGACAGGGTGGGCACTGAAGCTTTCTTT.

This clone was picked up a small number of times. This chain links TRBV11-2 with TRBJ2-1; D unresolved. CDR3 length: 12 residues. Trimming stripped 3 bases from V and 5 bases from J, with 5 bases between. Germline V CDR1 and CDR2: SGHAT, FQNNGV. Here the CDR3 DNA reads TGTGCCAGCAGCTTGAGAGACAATGAGCAGTTCTTC. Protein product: CASSLRDNEQFF.

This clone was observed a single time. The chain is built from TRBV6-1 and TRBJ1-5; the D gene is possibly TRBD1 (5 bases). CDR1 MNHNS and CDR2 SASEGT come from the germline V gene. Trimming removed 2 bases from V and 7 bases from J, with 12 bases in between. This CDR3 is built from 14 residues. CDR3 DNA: TGTGCCAGCAGTGAACGGCGGGGCAGGCAGCCCCAGCATTTT. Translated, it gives CASSERRGRQPQHF.

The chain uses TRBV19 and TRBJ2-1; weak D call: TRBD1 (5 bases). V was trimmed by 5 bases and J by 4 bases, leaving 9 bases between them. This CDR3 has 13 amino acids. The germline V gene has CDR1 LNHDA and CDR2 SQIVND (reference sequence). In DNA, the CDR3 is TGTGCCAGTAGTTCGAAGGGGTACAATGAGCAGTTCTTC. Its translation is CASSSKGYNEQFF.

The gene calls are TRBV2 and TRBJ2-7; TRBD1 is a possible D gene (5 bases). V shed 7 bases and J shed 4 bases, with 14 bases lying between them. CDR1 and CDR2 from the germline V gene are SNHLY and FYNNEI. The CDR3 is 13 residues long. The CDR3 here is CASTPATAYEQYF. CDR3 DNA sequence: TGTGCCAGCACCCCAGCGACAGCATACGAGCAGTACTTC.

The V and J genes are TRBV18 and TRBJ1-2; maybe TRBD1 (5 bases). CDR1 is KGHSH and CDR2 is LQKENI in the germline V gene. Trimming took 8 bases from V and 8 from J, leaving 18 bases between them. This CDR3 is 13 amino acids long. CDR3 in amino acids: CASAAGMGEGYTF. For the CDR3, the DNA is TGTGCCAGCGCGGCGGGGATGGGGGAAGGCTACACCTTC.

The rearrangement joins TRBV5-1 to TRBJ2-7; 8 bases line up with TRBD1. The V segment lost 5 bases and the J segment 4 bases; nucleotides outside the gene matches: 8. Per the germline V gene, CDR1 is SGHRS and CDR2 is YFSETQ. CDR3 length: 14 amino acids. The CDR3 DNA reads TGCGCCAGCAGATTAGGGACAGGTTCTTACGAGCAGTACTTC. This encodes CASRLGTGSYEQYF. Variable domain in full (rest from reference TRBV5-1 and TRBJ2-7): KAGVTQTPRYLIKTRGQQVTLSCSPISGHRSVSWYQQTPGQGLQFLFEYFSETQRNKGNFPGRFSGRQFSNSRSEMNVSTLELGDSALYLCASRLGTGSYEQYFGPGTRLTVT.

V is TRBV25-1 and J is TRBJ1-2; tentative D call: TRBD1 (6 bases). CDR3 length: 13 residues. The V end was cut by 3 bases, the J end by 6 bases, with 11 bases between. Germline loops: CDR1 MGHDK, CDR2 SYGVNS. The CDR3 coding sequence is TGTGCCAGCAGTGAGGGGGCCAGGAATGGCTACACCTTC. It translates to CASSEGARNGYTF.